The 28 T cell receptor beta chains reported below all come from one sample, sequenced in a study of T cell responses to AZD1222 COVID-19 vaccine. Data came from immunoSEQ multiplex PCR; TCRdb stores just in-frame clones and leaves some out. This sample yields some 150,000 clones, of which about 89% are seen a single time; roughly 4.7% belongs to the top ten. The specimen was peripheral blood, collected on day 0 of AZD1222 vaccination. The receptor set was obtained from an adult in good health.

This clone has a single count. CDR3 coding DNA: TGTGCCAGCTCGGGGGCGGGACAGGTGACCTACGAGCAGTACTTC. It specifies CASSGAGQVTYEQYF. The chain has TRBV18 and TRBJ2-7, with 8 bases lining up with TRBD1. The CDR3 consists of 15 residues. V lost 6 bases to trimming and J lost 2 bases; unmatched junction nucleotides: 9. The germline V gene encodes CDR1 KGHSH and CDR2 LQKENI.

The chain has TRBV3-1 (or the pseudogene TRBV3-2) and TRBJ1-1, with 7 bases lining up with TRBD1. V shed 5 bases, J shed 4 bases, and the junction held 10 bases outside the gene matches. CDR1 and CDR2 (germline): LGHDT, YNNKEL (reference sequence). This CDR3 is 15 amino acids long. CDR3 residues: CASSLSDRFGTEAFF. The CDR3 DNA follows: TGTGCCAGCAGCTTATCGGACAGGTTTGGCACTGAAGCTTTCTTT.

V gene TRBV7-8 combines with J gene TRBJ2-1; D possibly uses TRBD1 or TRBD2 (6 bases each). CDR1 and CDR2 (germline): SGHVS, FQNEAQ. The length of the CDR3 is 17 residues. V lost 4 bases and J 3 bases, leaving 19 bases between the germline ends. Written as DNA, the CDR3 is TGTGCCAGCAGCTATCGTACAGGGAGGCGGGTCTACAATGAGCAGTTCTTC. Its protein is CASSYRTGRRVYNEQFF.

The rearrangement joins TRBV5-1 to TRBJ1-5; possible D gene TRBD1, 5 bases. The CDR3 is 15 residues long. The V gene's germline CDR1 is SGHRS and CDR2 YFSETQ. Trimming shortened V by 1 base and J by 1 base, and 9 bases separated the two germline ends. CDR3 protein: CASSLQGRSNQPQHF. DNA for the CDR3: TGCGCCAGCAGCTTGCAGGGTAGGAGCAATCAGCCCCAGCATTTT. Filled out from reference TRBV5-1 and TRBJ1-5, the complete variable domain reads KAGVTQTPRYLIKTRGQQVTLSCSPISGHRSVSWYQQTPGQGLQFLFEYFSETQRNKGNFPGRFSGRQFSNSRSEMNVSTLELGDSALYLCASSLQGRSNQPQHFGDGTRLSIL.

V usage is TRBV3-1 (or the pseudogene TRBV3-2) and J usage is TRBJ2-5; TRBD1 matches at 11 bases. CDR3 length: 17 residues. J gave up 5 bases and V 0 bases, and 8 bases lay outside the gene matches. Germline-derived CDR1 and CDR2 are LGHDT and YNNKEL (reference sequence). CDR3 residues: CASSQDLRTGGSETQYF. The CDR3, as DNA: TGTGCCAGCAGCCAAGACTTGAGGACAGGGGGCTCGGAGACCCAGTACTTC.

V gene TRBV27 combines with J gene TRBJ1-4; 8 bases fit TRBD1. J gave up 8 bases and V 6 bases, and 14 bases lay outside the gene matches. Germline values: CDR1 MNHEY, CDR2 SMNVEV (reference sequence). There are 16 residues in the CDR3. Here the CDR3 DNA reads TGTGCCAGCAGCATGGACAGGGTTAGAAGTGGAGAAAAACTGTTTTTT. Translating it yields CASSMDRVRSGEKLFF.

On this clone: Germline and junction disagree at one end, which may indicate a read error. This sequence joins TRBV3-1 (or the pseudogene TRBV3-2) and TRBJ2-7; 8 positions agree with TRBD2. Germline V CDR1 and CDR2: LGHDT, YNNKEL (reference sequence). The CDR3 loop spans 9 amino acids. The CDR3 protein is CASSPGRGF. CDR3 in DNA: TGTGCCAGCAGCCCCGGGAGGGGGTTC.

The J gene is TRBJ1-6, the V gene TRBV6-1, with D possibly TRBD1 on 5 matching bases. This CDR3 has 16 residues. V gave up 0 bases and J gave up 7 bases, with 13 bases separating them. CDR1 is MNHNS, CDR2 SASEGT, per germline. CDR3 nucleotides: TGTGCCAGCAGTGAAGCGAAACAGGCTTTGAATTCACCCCTCCACTTT. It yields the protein CASSEAKQALNSPLHF.

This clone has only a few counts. The CDR3, as DNA: TGTGCCAGCAGTGACAAGAGCAACACTGAAGCTTTCTTT. Translating gives CASSDKSNTEAFF. The V call is TRBV6-4, the J call TRBJ1-1; D not certain. CDR1 is MRHNA, CDR2 SNTAGT, per germline. With 2 bases removed from V and 2 bases from J, the gap between germline ends came to 6 bases. CDR3 length: 13 residues.

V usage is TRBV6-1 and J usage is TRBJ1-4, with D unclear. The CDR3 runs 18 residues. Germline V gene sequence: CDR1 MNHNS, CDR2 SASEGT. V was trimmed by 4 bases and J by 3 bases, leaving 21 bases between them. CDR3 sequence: CASSGLRVPLRANEKLFF. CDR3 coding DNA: TGTGCCAGCAGTGGCCTGCGGGTCCCTTTACGGGCTAATGAAAAACTGTTTTTT.

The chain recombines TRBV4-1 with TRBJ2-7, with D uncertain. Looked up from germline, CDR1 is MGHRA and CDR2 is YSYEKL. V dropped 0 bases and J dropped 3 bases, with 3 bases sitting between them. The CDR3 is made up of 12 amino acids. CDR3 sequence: CASSQERYEQYF. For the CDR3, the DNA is TGCGCCAGCAGCCAAGAACGCTACGAGCAGTACTTC.

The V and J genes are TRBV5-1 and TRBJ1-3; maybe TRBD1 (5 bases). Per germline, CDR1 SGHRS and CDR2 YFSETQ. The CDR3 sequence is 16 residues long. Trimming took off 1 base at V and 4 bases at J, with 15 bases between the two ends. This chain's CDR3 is CASSLTTGTSGNTIYF. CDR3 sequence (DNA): TGCGCCAGCAGCTTGACCACCGGGACGTCCGGAAACACCATATATTTT.

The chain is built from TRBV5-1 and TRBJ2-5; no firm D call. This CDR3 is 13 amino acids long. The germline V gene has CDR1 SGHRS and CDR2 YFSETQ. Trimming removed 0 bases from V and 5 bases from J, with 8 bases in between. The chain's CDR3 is CASSLALRETQYF. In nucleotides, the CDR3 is TGCGCCAGCAGCTTGGCTCTTCGGGAGACCCAGTACTTC. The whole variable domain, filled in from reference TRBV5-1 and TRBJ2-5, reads KAGVTQTPRYLIKTRGQQVTLSCSPISGHRSVSWYQQTPGQGLQFLFEYFSETQRNKGNFPGRFSGRQFSNSRSEMNVSTLELGDSALYLCASSLALRETQYFGPGTRLLVL.

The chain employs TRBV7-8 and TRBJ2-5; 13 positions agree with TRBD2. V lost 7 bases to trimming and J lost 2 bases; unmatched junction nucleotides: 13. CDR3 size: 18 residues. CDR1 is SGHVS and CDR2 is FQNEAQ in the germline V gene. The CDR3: CASTTSGGAIGWQETQYF. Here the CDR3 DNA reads TGTGCCAGCACCACTAGCGGGGGGGCGATCGGTTGGCAAGAGACCCAGTACTTC.

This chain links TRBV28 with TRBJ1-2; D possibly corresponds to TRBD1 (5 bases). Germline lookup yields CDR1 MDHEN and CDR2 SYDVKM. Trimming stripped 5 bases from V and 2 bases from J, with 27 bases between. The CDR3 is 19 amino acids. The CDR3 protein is CASSPRRQNNLLFNYGYTF. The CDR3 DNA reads TGTGCCAGCAGTCCCCGACGACAGAACAACCTGCTCTTCAACTATGGCTACACCTTC.

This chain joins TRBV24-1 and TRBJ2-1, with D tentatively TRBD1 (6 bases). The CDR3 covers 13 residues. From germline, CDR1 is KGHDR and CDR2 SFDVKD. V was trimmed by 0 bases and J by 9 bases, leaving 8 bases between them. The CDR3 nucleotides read TGTGCCACCAGTGATTTGAGGGGGAGTGAGCAGTTCTTC. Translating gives CATSDLRGSEQFF.

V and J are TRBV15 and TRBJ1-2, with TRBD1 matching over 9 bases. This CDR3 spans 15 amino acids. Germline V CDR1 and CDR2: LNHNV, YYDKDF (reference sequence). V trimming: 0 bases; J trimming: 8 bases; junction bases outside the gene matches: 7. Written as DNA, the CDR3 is TGTGCCACCAGCAGAGATATACAGGGGGCGCGGGGCTACACCTTC. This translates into CATSRDIQGARGYTF.

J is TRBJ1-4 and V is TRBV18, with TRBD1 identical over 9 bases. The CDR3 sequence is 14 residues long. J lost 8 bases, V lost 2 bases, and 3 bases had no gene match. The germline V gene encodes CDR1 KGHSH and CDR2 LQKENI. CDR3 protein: CASSPSGTGEKLFF. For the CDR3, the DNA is TGTGCCAGCTCACCATCAGGGACAGGGGAAAAACTGTTTTTT.

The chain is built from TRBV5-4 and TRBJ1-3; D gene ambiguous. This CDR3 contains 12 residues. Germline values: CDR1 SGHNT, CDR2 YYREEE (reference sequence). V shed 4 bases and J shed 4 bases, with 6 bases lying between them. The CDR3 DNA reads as TGTGCCAGCAGCGGAACAGGAAACACCATATATTTT. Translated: CASSGTGNTIYF.

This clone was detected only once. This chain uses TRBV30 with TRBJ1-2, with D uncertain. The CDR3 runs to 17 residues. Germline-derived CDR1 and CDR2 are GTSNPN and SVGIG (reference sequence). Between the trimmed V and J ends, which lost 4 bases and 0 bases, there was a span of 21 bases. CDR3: CAWNRIKAGPANYGYTF. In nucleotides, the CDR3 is TGTGCCTGGAACCGCATCAAGGCTGGGCCCGCTAACTATGGCTACACCTTC.

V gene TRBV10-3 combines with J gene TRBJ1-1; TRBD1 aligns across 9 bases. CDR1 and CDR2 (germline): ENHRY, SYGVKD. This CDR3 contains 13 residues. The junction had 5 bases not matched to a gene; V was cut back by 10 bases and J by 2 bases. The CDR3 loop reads CATQGQGNTEAFF. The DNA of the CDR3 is TGTGCCACACAGGGACAGGGAAACACTGAAGCTTTCTTT.

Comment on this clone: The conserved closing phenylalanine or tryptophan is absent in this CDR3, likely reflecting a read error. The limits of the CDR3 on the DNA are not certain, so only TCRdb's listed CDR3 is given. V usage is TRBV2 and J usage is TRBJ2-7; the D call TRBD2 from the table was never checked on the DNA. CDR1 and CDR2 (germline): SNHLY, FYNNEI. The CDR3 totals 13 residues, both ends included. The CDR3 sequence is CASSDRRVVKLRN.

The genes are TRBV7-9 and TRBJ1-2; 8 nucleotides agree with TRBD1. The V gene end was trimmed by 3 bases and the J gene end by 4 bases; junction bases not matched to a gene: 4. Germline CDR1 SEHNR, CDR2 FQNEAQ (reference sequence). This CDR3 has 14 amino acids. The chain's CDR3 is CASSLTGVGYGYTF. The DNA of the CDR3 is TGTGCCAGCAGCTTGACAGGGGTTGGCTATGGCTACACCTTC.

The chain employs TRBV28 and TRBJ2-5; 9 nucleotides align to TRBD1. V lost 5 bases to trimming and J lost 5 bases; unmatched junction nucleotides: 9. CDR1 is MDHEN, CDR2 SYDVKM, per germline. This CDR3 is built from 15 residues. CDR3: CASSNSDRGLETQYF. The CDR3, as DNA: TGTGCCAGCAGTAACTCGGACAGGGGTTTGGAGACCCAGTACTTC.

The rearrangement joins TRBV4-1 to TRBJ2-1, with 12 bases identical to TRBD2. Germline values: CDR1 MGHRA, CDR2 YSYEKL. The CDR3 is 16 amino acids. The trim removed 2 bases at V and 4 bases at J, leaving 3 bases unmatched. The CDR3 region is CASSQPLAGGYNEQFF. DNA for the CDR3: TGCGCCAGCAGCCAACCACTAGCGGGGGGTTACAATGAGCAGTTCTTC.

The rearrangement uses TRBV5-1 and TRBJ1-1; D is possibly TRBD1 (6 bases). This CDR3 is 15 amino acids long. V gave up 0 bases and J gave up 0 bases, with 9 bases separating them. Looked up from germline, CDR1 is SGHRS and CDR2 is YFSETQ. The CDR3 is CASSLVGGLNTEAFF. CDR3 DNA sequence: TGCGCCAGCAGCTTGGTCGGGGGGCTGAACACTGAAGCTTTCTTT.

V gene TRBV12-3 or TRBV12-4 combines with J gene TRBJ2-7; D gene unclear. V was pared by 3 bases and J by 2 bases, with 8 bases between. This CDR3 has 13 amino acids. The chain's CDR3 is CASSLERPYEQYF. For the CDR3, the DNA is TGTGCCAGCAGTTTGGAGCGTCCCTACGAGCAGTACTTC.

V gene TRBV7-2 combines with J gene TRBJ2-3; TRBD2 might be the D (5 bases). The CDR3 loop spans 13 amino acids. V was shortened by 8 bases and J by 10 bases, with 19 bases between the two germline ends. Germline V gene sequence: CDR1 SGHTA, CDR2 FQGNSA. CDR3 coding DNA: TGTGCCAGCCGTCTTTCCCGGGGAGAGTCGCAGTATTTT. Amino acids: CASRLSRGESQYF. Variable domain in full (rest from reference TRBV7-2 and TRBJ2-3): GAGVSQSPSNKVTEKGKDVELRCDPISGHTALYWYRQSLGQGLEFLIYFQGNSAPDKSGLPSDRFSAERTGGSVSTLTIQRTQQEDSAVYLCASRLSRGESQYFGPGTRLTVL.